The present entry profiles one T cell receptor (beta chain) with its context. The data derive from a study of blood T cell repertoires in COVID-19. Method: immunoSEQ multiplex PCR; TCRdb's copy keeps in-frame clones and lacks some. The table shows about 59,000 clones, with around 80% occurring only once. Germline V gene lookup returns CDR1 ENHRY and CDR2 SYGVKD. The V and J ends lost 3 bases and 5 bases respectively, with 11 bases between them. CDR3 length equals 14 residues. Sequences were obtained from peripheral blood. This TCR was recovered from a human donor in a cohort sampled during active COVID-19. The rearrangement uses TRBV10-3 and TRBJ2-1; tentatively, D is TRBD1 (6 bases). The CDR3 DNA reads TGTGCCATCAGTGATCTGGGACATAACAATGAGCAGTTCTTC. Protein sequence: CAISDLGHNNEQFF.